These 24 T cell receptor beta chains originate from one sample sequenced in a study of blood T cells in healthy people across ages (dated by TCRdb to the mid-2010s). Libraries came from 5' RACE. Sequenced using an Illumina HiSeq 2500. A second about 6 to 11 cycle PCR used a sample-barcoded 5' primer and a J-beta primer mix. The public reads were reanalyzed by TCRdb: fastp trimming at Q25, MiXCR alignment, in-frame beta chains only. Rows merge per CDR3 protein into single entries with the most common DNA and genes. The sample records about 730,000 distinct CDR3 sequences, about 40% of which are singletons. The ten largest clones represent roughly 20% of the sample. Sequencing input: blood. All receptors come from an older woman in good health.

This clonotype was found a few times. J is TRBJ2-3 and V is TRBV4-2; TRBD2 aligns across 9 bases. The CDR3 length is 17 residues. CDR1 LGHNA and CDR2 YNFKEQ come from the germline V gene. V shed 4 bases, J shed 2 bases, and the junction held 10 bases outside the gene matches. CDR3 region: CASSPQGAGGSTDTQYF. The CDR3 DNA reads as TGTGCCAGCAGCCCTCAAGGAGCGGGGGGTTCCACAGATACGCAGTATTTT.

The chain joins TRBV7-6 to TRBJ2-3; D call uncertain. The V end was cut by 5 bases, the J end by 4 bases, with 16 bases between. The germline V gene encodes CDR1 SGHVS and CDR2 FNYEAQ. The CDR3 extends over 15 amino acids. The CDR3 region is CASSLSQGNSDTQYF. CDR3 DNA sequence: TGTGCCAGCAGCCTATCCCAAGGGAATTCAGATACGCAGTATTTT.

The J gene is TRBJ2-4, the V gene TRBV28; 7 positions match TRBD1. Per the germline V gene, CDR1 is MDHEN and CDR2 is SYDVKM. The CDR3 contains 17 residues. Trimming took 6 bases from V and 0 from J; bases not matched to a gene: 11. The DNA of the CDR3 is TGTGCCAGCAGGTCCGGGACAGATTTTTTAGCCAAAAACATTCAGTACTTC. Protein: CASRSGTDFLAKNIQYF.

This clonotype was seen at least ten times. CDR3 bases: TGTGCCAGCAGCCTCCGCTCGGAGACCCAGTACTTC. Protein: CASSLRSETQYF. The chain joins TRBV3-1 to TRBJ2-5; D gene unclear. Trimming took off 4 bases at V and 5 bases at J, with 8 bases between the two ends. Per the germline V gene, CDR1 is LGHDT and CDR2 is YNNKEL (reference sequence). The length of the CDR3 is 12 residues.

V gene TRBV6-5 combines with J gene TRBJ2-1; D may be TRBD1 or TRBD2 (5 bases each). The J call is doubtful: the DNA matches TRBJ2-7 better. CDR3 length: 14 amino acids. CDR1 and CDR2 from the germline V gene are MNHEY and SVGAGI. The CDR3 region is CASSRGLSYNEQYF. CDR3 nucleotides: TGTGCCAGCAGTCGGGGCCTCTCCTACAATGAGCAGTACTTC.

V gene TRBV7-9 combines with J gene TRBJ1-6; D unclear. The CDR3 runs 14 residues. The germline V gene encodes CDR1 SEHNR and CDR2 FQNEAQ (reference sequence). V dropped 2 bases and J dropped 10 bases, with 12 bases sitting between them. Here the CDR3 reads CASSLLEVGSPLHF. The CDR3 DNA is TGTGCCAGCAGCTTATTAGAGGTTGGGTCACCCCTCCACTTT.

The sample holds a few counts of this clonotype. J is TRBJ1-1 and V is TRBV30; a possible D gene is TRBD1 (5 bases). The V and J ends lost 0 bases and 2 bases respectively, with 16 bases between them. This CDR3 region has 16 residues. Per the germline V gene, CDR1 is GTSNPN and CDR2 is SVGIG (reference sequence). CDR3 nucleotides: TGTGCCTGGAGTGTACTTTGGGGGATGCGAAACACTGAAGCTTTCTTT. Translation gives CAWSVLWGMRNTEAFF.

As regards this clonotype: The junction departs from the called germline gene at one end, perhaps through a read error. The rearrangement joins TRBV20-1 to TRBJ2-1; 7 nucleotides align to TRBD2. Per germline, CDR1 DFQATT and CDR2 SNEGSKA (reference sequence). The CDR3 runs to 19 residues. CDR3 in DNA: TGCGGTGCTAGAGCCACCCGTTCTTTGACTAGCAGTCGATACACTGAGCAGTTCTTC. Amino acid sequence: CGARATRSLTSSRYTEQFF.

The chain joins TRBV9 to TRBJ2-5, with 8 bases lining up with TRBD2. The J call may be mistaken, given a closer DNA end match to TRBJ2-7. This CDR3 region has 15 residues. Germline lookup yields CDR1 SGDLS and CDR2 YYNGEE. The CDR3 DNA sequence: TGTGCCAGCAGCGTAGGGGGACTAGGAACCTACGAGCAGTACTTC. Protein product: CASSVGGLGTYEQYF.

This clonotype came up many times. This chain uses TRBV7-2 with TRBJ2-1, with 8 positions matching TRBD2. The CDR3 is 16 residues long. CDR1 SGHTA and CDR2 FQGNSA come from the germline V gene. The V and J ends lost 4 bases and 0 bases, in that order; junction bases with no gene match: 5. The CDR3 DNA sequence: TGTGCCAGCAGCTCCGTAGCGGGAAGCTCCTACAATGAGCAGTTCTTC. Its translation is CASSSVAGSSYNEQFF.

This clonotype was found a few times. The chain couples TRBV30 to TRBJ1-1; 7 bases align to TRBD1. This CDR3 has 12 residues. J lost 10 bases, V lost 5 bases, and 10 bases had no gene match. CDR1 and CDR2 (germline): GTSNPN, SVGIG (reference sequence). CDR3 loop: CAWQDRRPGAFF. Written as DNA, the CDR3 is TGTGCCTGGCAGGACAGGCGGCCGGGAGCTTTCTTT.

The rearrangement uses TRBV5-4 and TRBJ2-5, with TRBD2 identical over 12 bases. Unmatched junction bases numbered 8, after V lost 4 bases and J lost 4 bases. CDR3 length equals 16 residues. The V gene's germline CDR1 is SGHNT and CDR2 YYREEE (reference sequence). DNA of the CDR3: TGTGCCAGCAGCCCCGGACTAGCGGGGAAGAGAGAGACCCAGTACTTC. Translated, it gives CASSPGLAGKRETQYF.

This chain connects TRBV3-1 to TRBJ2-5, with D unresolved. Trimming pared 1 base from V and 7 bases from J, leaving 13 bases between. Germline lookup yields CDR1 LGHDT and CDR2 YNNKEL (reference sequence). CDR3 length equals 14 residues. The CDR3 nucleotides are TGTGCCAGCAGCCAAGGGGCCCGGGCTCGGACCCAGTACTTC. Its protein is CASSQGARARTQYF.

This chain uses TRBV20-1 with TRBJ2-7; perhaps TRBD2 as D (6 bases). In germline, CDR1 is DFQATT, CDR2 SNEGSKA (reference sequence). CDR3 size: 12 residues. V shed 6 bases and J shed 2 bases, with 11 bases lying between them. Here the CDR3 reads CSAQTRTYEQYF. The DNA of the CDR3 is TGCAGTGCGCAGACTAGGACCTACGAGCAGTACTTC.

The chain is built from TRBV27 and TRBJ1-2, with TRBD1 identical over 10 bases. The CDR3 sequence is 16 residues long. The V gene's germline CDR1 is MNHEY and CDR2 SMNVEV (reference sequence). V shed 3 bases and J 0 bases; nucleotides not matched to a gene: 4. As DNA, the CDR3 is TGTGCCAGCAGTTTGGGACAGGGGCGCACTAACTATGGCTACACCTTC. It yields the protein CASSLGQGRTNYGYTF.

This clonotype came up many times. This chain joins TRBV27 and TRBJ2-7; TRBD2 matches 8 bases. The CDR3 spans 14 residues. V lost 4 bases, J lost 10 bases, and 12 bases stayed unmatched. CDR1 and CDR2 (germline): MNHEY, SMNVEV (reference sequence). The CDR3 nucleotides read TGTGCCAGCAGTTCGCCGGGACTAGTTTTAACCCAGTACTTC. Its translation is CASSSPGLVLTQYF.

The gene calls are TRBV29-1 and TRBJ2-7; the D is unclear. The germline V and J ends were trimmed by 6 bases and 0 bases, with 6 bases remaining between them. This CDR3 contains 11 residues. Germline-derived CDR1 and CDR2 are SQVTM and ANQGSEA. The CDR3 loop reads CSVQLSYEQYF. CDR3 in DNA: TGCAGCGTCCAGCTCTCCTACGAGCAGTACTTC.

CDR3 DNA: TGTGCCAGCAGCTCGAACTACAGGACAGGGCTGACCTATGGCTACACCTTC. This sequence encodes CASSSNYRTGLTYGYTF. The chain carries TRBV5-5 and TRBJ1-2; 8 positions agree with TRBD1. The CDR3 is made up of 17 amino acids. Germline lookup yields CDR1 SGHKS and CDR2 YYEKEE (reference sequence). The V and J ends lost 3 bases and 4 bases, in that order; junction bases with no gene match: 14. Using reference TRBV5-5 and TRBJ1-2 for the parts outside the CDR3, the full variable domain is DAGVTQSPTHLIKTRGQQVTLRCSPISGHKSVSWYQQVLGQGPQFIFQYYEKEERGRGNFPDRFSARQFPNYSSELNVNALLLGDSALYLCASSSNYRTGLTYGYTFGSGTRLTVV.

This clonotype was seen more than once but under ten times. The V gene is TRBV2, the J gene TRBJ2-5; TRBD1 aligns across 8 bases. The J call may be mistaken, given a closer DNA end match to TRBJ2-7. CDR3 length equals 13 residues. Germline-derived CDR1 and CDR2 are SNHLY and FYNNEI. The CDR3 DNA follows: TGTGCCAGCAGAGTCGGGACAGGTGGCGAGCAGTACTTC. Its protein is CASRVGTGGEQYF.

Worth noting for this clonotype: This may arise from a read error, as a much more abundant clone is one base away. The CDR3 DNA sequence: TGCGGCGCGAGTCGGACTCCGAACTACGAGCAGTACTTC. Translation gives CGASRTPNYEQYF. V is TRBV29-1 and J is TRBJ2-7; D possibly corresponds to TRBD2 (5 bases). Germline V gene lookup returns CDR1 SQVTM and CDR2 ANQGSEA. This CDR3 spans 13 amino acids.

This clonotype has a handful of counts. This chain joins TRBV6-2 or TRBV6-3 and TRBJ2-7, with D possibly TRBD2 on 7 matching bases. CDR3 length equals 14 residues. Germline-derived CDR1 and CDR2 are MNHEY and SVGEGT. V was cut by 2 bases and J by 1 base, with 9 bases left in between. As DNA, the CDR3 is TGTGCCAGCAGTTACGGGGGGGCGTCCTACGAGCAGTACTTC. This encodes CASSYGGASYEQYF.

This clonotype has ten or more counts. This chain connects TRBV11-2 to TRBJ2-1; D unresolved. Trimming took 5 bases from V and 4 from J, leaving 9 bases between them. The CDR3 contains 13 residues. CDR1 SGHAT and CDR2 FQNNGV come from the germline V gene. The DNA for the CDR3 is TGTGCCAGCAGCGCTGGCGGATACAATGAGCAGTTCTTC. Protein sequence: CASSAGGYNEQFF.

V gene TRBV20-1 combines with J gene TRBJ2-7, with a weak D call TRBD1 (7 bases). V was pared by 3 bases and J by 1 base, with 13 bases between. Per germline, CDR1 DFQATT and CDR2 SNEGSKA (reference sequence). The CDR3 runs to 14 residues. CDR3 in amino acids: CSASRPGGSYEQYF. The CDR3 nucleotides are TGCAGTGCTAGCCGGCCAGGGGGGTCCTACGAGCAGTACTTC.

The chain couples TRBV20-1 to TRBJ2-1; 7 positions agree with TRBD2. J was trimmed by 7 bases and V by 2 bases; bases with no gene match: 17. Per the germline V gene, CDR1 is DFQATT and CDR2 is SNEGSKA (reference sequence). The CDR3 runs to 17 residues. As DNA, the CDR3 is TGCAGTGCTAGATCCCCCACACAGGTTTGGGGGGGGAATGAGCAGTTCTTC. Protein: CSARSPTQVWGGNEQFF.